The 24 T cell receptor beta chains below all came from one sample that was sequenced in a study of cytomegalovirus exposure and HLA in healthy donors listed by TCRdb under 2017. The method behind the library was the immunoSEQ multiplex PCR assay. A mixture of 60 forward primers for TCR Vbeta segments and 13 reverse primers for TCR Jbeta segments was used in the multiplex PCR. The clones in this table, taken by TCRdb from immuneACCESS, are in-frame only. Not every clone is retained; where verified, under half of the shortfall comes from an unresolved V gene, and the cause of the rest is unknown. The sample table shows over 150,000 clones, and around 88% are seen once. 0.65% to 0.9% of the sample belongs to the ten largest clones. Sequenced: PBMCs. The receptors derive from a woman aged 25 to 45 in good health and CMV-seronegative.

The gene calls are TRBV4-1 and TRBJ2-5; 7 bases fit TRBD2. With 4 bases clipped from V and 3 bases from J, the junction kept 8 bases outside the gene matches. The CDR3 has 15 residues. The V gene's germline CDR1 is MGHRA and CDR2 YSYEKL. The CDR3 loop reads CASSLSLAVKETQYF. DNA for the CDR3: TGCGCCAGCAGCCTCAGCCTAGCGGTAAAAGAGACCCAGTACTTC.

The chain combines TRBV4-1 with TRBJ2-7; 10 bases match TRBD1. The CDR3 extends over 16 amino acids. Germline V gene lookup returns CDR1 MGHRA and CDR2 YSYEKL. V was clipped by 3 bases and J by 1 base; unmatched bases: 6. The CDR3 protein is CASSHPGQGLSYEQYF. The CDR3 DNA sequence: TGCGCCAGCAGCCACCCGGGACAGGGGCTTTCCTACGAGCAGTACTTC.

The chain's CDR3 is CASSQQRGRQDTQYF. Here the CDR3 DNA reads TGTGCCAGCAGTCAACAGCGGGGGAGACAGGATACGCAGTATTTT. The chain links TRBV28 to TRBJ2-3; TRBD2 matches at 8 bases. Trimming cost V 5 bases and J 6 bases; bases outside gene matches: 10. This CDR3 spans 15 amino acids. The V gene's germline CDR1 is MDHEN and CDR2 SYDVKM.

The chain carries TRBV7-9 and TRBJ1-6, with a possible D match to TRBD1 (5 bases). V was pared by 5 bases and J by 10 bases, with 21 bases between. Germline CDR1 is SEHNR and CDR2 is FQNEAQ (reference sequence). This CDR3 has 16 residues. The chain's CDR3 is CASSPDGAGWSSPLHF. For the CDR3, the DNA is TGTGCCAGCAGCCCCGATGGGGCAGGGTGGTCCTCACCCCTCCACTTT.

The chain uses TRBV27 and TRBJ1-2; TRBD1 is a possible D gene (5 bases). This CDR3 is built from 15 residues. V lost 2 bases to trimming and J lost 5 bases, with 15 bases between them. CDR1 and CDR2 (germline): MNHEY, SMNVEV (reference sequence). CDR3 nucleotide sequence: TGTGCCAGCAGTTTAGGAGGGGTTGAGGGGTATGGCTACACCTTC. This encodes CASSLGGVEGYGYTF.

The chain is built from TRBV27 and TRBJ1-1, with D possibly being TRBD1 (5 bases). CDR1 and CDR2 (germline): MNHEY, SMNVEV (reference sequence). Deletions cut 5 bases from V and 5 bases from J, with 21 bases between. The CDR3 contains 16 residues. Written as DNA, the CDR3 is TGTGCCAGCAGTACCCGACAGTCCAGGCCAAGGACTGAAGCTTTCTTT. Amino acids: CASSTRQSRPRTEAFF.

The chain has TRBV14 and TRBJ2-2, with TRBD2 matching over 11 bases. This CDR3 is built from 18 residues. The germline V gene encodes CDR1 SGHDN and CDR2 FVKESK. V lost 0 bases and J lost 4; bases outside the gene matches: 7. In nucleotides, the CDR3 is TGTGCCAGCAGCCAAGATTCACTAGCGGGAGATGTCACCGGGGAGCTGTTTTTT. Translating it yields CASSQDSLAGDVTGELFF.

This clone was seen just once. The chain recombines TRBV4-3 with TRBJ1-2; D may be TRBD1 (6 bases). The V gene's germline CDR1 is LGHNA and CDR2 YSLEER. CDR3 length: 14 amino acids. V shed 4 bases and J shed 5 bases, with 14 bases lying between them. Here the CDR3 DNA reads TGCGCCAGCAGCCCCGGGACATCTCAATATGGCTACACCTTC. It specifies CASSPGTSQYGYTF.

The rearrangement links TRBV11-2 to TRBJ2-2; TRBD2 agrees at 7 bases. There are 18 residues in the CDR3. Germline V gene sequence: CDR1 SGHAT, CDR2 FQNNGV. Trimming took 5 bases from V and 2 from J; bases not matched to a gene: 14. CDR3 bases: TGTGCCAGCAGCCGAGAAGTAATAGCGGGCTCTAACACCGGGGAGCTGTTTTTT. As protein: CASSREVIAGSNTGELFF.

The chain couples TRBV19 to TRBJ2-3; possibly TRBD1 for D (6 bases). Germline V CDR1 and CDR2: LNHDA, SQIVND (reference sequence). V was cut by 5 bases and J by 3 bases, with 9 bases left in between. This CDR3 contains 13 residues. The CDR3 DNA follows: TGTGCCAGTAGTGCTACAGGGACAGATACGCAGTATTTT. Amino acid sequence: CASSATGTDTQYF. Using reference TRBV19 and TRBJ2-3 for the parts outside the CDR3, the full variable domain is DGGITQSPKYLFRKEGQNVTLSCEQNLNHDAMYWYRQDPGQGLRLIYYSQIVNDFQKGDIAEGYSVSREKKESFPLTVTSAQKNPTAFYLCASSATGTDTQYFGPGTRLTVL.

The V call is TRBV5-1, the J call TRBJ1-1; a weak D match, TRBD1 (5 bases). The CDR3 length is 14 residues. The V and J ends lost 0 bases and 2 bases respectively, with 8 bases between them. CDR1 is SGHRS and CDR2 is YFSETQ in the germline V gene. This chain's CDR3 is CASSLGTSNTEAFF. The CDR3, as DNA: TGCGCCAGCAGCTTGGGGACAAGTAACACTGAAGCTTTCTTT.

This chain connects TRBV18 to TRBJ1-5, with D unclear. The length of the CDR3 is 14 residues. Germline CDR1 KGHSH, CDR2 LQKENI. Trimming shortened V by 6 bases and J by 3 bases, and 12 bases separated the two germline ends. CDR3 sequence (DNA): TGTGCCAGCTCCGAGGTGGGTCTCAATCAGCCCCAGCATTTT. Translating it yields CASSEVGLNQPQHF.

CDR3 residues: CASSLWTGGWNSPLHF. CDR3 DNA: TGTGCCAGCAGCCTATGGACAGGGGGATGGAATTCACCCCTCCACTTT. This rearrangement joins TRBV5-6 to TRBJ1-6, with TRBD1 matching over 10 bases. V trimming: 4 bases; J trimming: 7 bases; junction bases outside the gene matches: 8. Germline V gene lookup returns CDR1 SGHDT and CDR2 YYEEEE. This CDR3 has 16 amino acids. The full variable domain, with the rest looked up from reference TRBV5-6 and TRBJ1-6, is DAGVTQSPTHLIKTRGQQVTLRCSPKSGHDTVSWYQQALGQGPQFIFQYYEEEERQRGNFPDRFSGHQFPNYSSELNVNALLLGDSALYLCASSLWTGGWNSPLHFGNGTRLTVT.

V is TRBV28 and J is TRBJ2-1; 9 nucleotides match TRBD2. Germline CDR1 and CDR2: MDHEN and SYDVKM. The CDR3 sequence is 15 residues long. V shed 2 bases and J 7 bases; nucleotides not matched to a gene: 6. CDR3 coding DNA: TGTGCCAGCAGTTTAGCGGGAGGGTATAATAATGAGCAGTTCTTC. Translation: CASSLAGGYNNEQFF.

The gene calls are TRBV5-1 and TRBJ2-7; 9 bases agree with TRBD1. The ends lost 3 bases at V and 0 bases at J; junction bases unmatched: 7. In germline, CDR1 is SGHRS, CDR2 YFSETQ. This CDR3 region has 16 residues. As DNA, the CDR3 is TGCGCCAGCAGCTCGGGACAGGGTAATTTCTCCTACGAGCAGTACTTC. Translated, it gives CASSSGQGNFSYEQYF.

The chain links TRBV11-2 to TRBJ2-3; 7 positions agree with TRBD1. The CDR3 contains 16 residues. Trimming removed 5 bases from V and 5 bases from J; junction bases left unmatched: 13. Germline CDR1 is SGHAT and CDR2 is FQNNGV. The CDR3 is CASSTTAGTAGDTQYF. DNA for the CDR3: TGTGCCAGCAGCACAACCGCCGGGACAGCAGGAGATACGCAGTATTTT.

The count of this clone is one. This chain uses TRBV5-4 with TRBJ2-7, with D possibly matching TRBD2 (5 bases). CDR3 length equals 13 residues. The ends were cut back, 4 bases at V and 9 bases at J, with 17 bases in the middle. Looked up from germline, CDR1 is SGHNT and CDR2 is YYREEE (reference sequence). The CDR3 nucleotides are TGTGCCAGCAGCGTAGGGCCGGGGAGTGGGCAGTACTTC. It encodes CASSVGPGSGQYF.

This sequence joins TRBV18 and TRBJ2-6, with D possibly matching TRBD2 (6 bases). The CDR3 consists of 17 residues. Germline CDR1 KGHSH, CDR2 LQKENI. Trimming removed 4 bases from V and 4 bases from J, with 17 bases in between. CDR3 DNA sequence: TGTGCCAGCTCACGGGAGGCCCGGTCGCTAGGGGCCAACGTCCTGACTTTC. Encoded protein: CASSREARSLGANVLTF.

This rearrangement joins TRBV30 to TRBJ2-3, with TRBD2 as a possible D gene (5 bases). V was shortened by 2 bases and J by 3 bases, with 12 bases between the two germline ends. The CDR3 runs to 14 residues. The germline V gene encodes CDR1 GTSNPN and CDR2 SVGIG (reference sequence). CDR3 coding DNA: TGTGCCTGGAGTTTAAGCGGTCTTACAGATACGCAGTATTTT. The encoded protein is CAWSLSGLTDTQYF.

This clone was observed once. Distinct nucleotide sequences in the sample also encode this CDR3. This chain joins TRBV6-1 and TRBJ1-2; TRBD1 matches 12 bases. Germline lookup yields CDR1 MNHNS and CDR2 SASEGT. The CDR3 consists of 15 residues. After removal of 6 bases from V and 2 bases from J, the junction contained 4 bases not matched to a gene. CDR3 protein: CASRGQGAGNYGYTF. The CDR3 nucleotides read TGTGCCAGCAGGGGACAGGGGGCGGGAAACTATGGCTACACCTTC.

The V call is TRBV9, the J call TRBJ1-2; D is unresolved. V dropped 3 bases and J dropped 14 bases, with 20 bases sitting between them. Germline CDR1 is SGDLS and CDR2 is YYNGEE. This CDR3 spans 13 amino acids. For the CDR3, the DNA is TGTGCCAGCAGCGCCTCCCCGGGAGGGCATGCTACCTTC. Its translation: CASSASPGGHATF.

This chain uses TRBV4-1 with TRBJ1-2; 9 bases line up with TRBD1. J lost 8 bases, V lost 3 bases, and 10 bases had no gene match. This CDR3 is built from 15 residues. Germline lookup yields CDR1 MGHRA and CDR2 YSYEKL. CDR3 region: CASSHPGTGIRGYTF. DNA of the CDR3: TGCGCCAGCAGCCATCCCGGGACAGGGATAAGAGGCTACACCTTC.

The V call is TRBV29-1, the J call TRBJ1-2, with 10 bases identical to TRBD1. The length of the CDR3 is 14 residues. Germline values: CDR1 SQVTM, CDR2 ANQGSEA. Trimming took 7 bases from V and 7 from J; bases not matched to a gene: 12. In DNA, the CDR3 is TGCAGCGGGGGCCGGGACAGGGGAGTAGGTGGCTACACCTTC. Residues: CSGGRDRGVGGYTF. The complete variable domain, with remaining parts taken from reference TRBV29-1 and TRBJ1-2, reads SAVISQKPSRDICQRGTSLTIQCQVDSQVTMMFWYRQQPGQSLTLIATANQGSEATYESGFVIDKFPISRPNLTFSTLTVSNMSPEDSSIYLCSGGRDRGVGGYTFGSGTRLTVV.

This clone has just a few counts. V is TRBV29-1 and J is TRBJ1-1; D is unresolved. Germline CDR1 SQVTM, CDR2 ANQGSEA. The CDR3 is 12 amino acids. V was trimmed by 4 bases and J by 4 bases, leaving 10 bases between them. The CDR3 DNA is TGCAGCGTTGCCCCGGAGGGCACTGAAGCTTTCTTT. This codes for CSVAPEGTEAFF.